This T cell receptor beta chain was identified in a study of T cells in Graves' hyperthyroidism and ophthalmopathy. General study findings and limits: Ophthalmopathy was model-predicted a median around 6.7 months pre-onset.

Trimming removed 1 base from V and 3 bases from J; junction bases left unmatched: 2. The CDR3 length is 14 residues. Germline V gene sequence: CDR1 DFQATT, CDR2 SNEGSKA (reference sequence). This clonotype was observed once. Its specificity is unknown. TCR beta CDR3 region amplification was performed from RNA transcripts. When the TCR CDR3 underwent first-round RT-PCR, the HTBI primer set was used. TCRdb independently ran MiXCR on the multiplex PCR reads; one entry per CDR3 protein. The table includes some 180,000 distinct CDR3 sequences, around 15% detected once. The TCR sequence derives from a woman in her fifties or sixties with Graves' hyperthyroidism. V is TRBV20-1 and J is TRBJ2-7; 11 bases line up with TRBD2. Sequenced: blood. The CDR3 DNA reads TGCAGTGCTAGAGCTGGGACTAGCGGCTACGAGCAGTACTTC. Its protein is CSARAGTSGYEQYF.